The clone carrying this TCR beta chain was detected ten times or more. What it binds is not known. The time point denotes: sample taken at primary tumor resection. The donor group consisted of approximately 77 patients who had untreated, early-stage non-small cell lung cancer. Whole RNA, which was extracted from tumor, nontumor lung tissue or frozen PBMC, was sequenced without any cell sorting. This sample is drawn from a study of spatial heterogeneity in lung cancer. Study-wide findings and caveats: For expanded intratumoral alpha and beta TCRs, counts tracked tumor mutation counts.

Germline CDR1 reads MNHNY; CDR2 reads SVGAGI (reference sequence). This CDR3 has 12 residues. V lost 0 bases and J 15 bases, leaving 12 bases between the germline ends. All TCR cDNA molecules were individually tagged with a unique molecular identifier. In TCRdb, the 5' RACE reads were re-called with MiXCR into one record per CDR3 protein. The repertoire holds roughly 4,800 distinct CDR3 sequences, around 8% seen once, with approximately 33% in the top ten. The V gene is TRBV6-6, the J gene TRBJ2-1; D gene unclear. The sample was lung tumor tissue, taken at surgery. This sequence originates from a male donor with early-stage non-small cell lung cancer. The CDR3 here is CASSYSGDWLFF. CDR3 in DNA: TGTGCCAGCAGTTACTCTGGAGACTGGCTGTTCTTC.